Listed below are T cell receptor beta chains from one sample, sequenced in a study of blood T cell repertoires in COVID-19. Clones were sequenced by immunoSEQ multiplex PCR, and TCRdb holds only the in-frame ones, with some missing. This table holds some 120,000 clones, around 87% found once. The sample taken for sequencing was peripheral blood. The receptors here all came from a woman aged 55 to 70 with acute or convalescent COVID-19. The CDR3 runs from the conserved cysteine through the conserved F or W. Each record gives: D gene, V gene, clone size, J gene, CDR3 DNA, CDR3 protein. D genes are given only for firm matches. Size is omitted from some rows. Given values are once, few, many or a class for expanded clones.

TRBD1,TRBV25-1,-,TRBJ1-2,TGTGCCAGCAGGGGGGACAGGGGACCCCATGGCTACACCTTC,CASRGDRGPHGYTF
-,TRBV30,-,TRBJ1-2,TGTGCCTGGAGTGTCCTCGAGCGCTACACCTTC,CAWSVLERYTF
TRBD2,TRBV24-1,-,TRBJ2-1,TGTGCCACCAGTGTCAGCGGGAGGGCCCCGGGCGATGAGCAGTTCTTC,CATSVSGRAPGDEQFF
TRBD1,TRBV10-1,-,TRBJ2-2,TGCGCCAGCAGTGAGAGGACAGGGAACACCGGGGAGCTGTTTTTT,CASSERTGNTGELFF
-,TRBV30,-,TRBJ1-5,TGTGCCTGGAGTCCAGGGTTAGAGCAGCCCCAGCATTTT,CAWSPGLEQPQHF
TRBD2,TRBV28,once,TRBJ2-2,TGTGCCAGCACCCCCCTAGCGGGAGGTGCCGGGGAGCTGTTTTTT,CASTPLAGGAGELFF
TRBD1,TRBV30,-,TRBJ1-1,TGTGCCTGGAGTGGGGGACAGGGAAGGGTGAACACTGAAGCTTTCTTT,CAWSGGQGRVNTEAFF
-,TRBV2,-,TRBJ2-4,TGTGCCAGCAGTGAAGGGACAACCAAAAACATTCAGTACTTC,CASSEGTTKNIQYF
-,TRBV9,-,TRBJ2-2,TGTGCCAGCAGCCCCCAGCAGGGGAGGGCGAACACCGGGGAGCTGTTTTTT,CASSPQQGRANTGELFF
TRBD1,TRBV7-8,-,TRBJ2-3,TGTGCCAGCACTCCCAGGGGGTCTCTTGGCACAGATACGCAGTATTTT,CASTPRGSLGTDTQYF
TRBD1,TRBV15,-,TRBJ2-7,TGTGCCACCAGCCTCCAAGATGGGGCCGGGACAGGGGAGAGGGACGAGCAGTACTTC,CATSLQDGAGTGERDEQYF
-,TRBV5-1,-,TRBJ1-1,TGCGCCAGCAGCCCGGGGTTCCCGGGTACTGAAGCTTTCTTT,CASSPGFPGTEAFF
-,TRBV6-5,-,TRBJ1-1,TGTGCCAGCAGTTACTCGGGGCCCACTGAAGCTTTCTTT,CASSYSGPTEAFF
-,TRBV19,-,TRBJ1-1,TGTGCCAGTATGGGTGGGTATGGACAGACCCTTAGAGCTTTCTTT,CASMGGYGQTLRAFF
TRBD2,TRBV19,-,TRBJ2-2,TGTGCCAGTAACCGCGGGAGGGCGAACACCGGGGAGCTGTTTTTT,CASNRGRANTGELFF
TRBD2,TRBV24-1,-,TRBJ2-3,TGTGCCACCAGTGATTTCCCGGGAGGAGGGGGCACAGATACGCAGTATTTT,CATSDFPGGGGTDTQYF
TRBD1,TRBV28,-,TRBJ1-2,TGTGCCAGCAGGCCGGGACAGGGTAGCTACACCTTC,CASRPGQGSYTF
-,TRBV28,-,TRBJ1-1,TGTGCCAGCAGTTCCCCCGGCAGTGGCGGAGAAGCTTTCTTT,CASSSPGSGGEAFF
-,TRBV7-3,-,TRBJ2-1,TGTGCCAGCAGCTTAACCCCTACAGGGACCCTTTCCTACAATGAGCAGTTCTTC,CASSLTPTGTLSYNEQFF
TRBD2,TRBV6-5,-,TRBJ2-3,TGTGCCAGCAGTTACGGATCTAGCGGGAGCACAGATACGCAGTATTTT,CASSYGSSGSTDTQYF
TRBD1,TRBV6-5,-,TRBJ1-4,TGTGCCAGCAGGTCCACAGGGGAAGGTGAAAAACTGTTTTTT,CASRSTGEGEKLFF
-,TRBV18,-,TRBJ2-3,TGTGCCAGCTCACCACCTCAACTACCCACAGATACGCAGTATTTT,CASSPPQLPTDTQYF
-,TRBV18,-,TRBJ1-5,TGTGCCAGCTCCGGGGAGATGGATCAGCCCCAGCATTTT,CASSGEMDQPQHF
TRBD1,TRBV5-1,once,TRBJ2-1,TGCGCCAGCAGCATTCGACAGGGGGGCCGGTACAATGAGCAGTTCTTC,CASSIRQGGRYNEQFF
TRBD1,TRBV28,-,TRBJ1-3,TGTGCCAGCAGTCTCCAACATCCAGGGGGCACCGGAAACACCATATATTTT,CASSLQHPGGTGNTIYF
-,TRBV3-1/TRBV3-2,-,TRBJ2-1,TGTGCCAGCAGCCAAGATCGGTTGACGGGAATTTACAATGAGCAGTTCTTC,CASSQDRLTGIYNEQFF
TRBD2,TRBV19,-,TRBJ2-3,TGTGCCAGTAGTTTGCGACCGGGACTAGCTCGAGGAGGGTGGGCAGATACGCAGTATTTT,CASSLRPGLARGGWADTQYF
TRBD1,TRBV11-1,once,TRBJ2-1,TGTGCCAGCAGCTTAGGGGACAGGGGGCAGTTCTTC,CASSLGDRGQFF
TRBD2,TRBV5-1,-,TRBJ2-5,TGCGCCAGCAGCGCGACTAGCGGTCGCCAAGAGACCCAGTACTTC,CASSATSGRQETQYF
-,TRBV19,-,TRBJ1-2,TGTGCCAGTAATAATGGCTACACCTTC,CASNNGYTF
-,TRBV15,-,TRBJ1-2,TGTGCCACCAGCCCGCAGGGGAACTATGGCTACACCTTC,CATSPQGNYGYTF
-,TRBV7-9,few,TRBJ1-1,TGTGCCAGCAGCCTATCCCTCAGGGGAAGCAACACTGAAGCTTTCTTT,CASSLSLRGSNTEAFF
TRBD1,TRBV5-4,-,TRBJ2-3,TGTGCCAGCAGCTGGGACAGGGGTGGTCTAGATACGCAGTATTTT,CASSWDRGGLDTQYF
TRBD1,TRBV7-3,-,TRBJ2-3,TGTGCCAGCAGCCCCCTTCCCCGGACAGGGTCCTCAGATACGCAGTATTTT,CASSPLPRTGSSDTQYF
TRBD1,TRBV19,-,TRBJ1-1,TGTGCCAGTAGTATAAGACAGGGGGCTTCAGGGACTGAAGCTTTCTTT,CASSIRQGASGTEAFF
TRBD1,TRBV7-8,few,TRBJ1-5,TGTGCCAGCAGCTTGAGACAGGGGGACAATCAGCCCCAGCATTTT,CASSLRQGDNQPQHF
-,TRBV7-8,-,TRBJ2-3,TGTGCCAGCAGCTCACTATTACTCGATACGCAGTATTTT,CASSSLLLDTQYF
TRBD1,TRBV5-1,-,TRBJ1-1,TGCGCCAGCAGCTCTCCGGGACAGTCTTACACTGAAGCTTTCTTT,CASSSPGQSYTEAFF
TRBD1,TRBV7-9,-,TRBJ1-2,TGTGCCAGCAGCTTAGCCGGACAGGTCTATGGCTACACCTTC,CASSLAGQVYGYTF
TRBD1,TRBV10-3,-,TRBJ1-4,TGTGCCATCAGGGACAAAGGGACAGCTAATGAAAAACTGTTTTTT,CAIRDKGTANEKLFF
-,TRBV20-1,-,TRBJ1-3,TGCAGTGCTAGTCCCGTGACAGGTGCTGGAAACACCATATATTTT,CSASPVTGAGNTIYF
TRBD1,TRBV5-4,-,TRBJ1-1,TGTGCCAGCAGCCGGGTGGAGGACAGGTCCAAAGCTTTCTTT,CASSRVEDRSKAFF
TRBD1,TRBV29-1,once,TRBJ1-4,TGCAGCGTGCAACAGGGGGCATATAGTGAAAAACTGTTTTTT,CSVQQGAYSEKLFF
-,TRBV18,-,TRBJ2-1,TGTGCCAGCTCACCACAGACAGGCTCCTACAATGAGCAGTTCTTC,CASSPQTGSYNEQFF
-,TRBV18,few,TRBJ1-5,TGTGCCAGCTCACCCAAAGGGGAAAGCAATCAGCCCCAGCATTTT,CASSPKGESNQPQHF
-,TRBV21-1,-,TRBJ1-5,TGTGCCAGCAGCAAAAAAAAACCAGGGAGGGGCCTTAGCAATCAGCCCCAGCATTTT,CASSKKKPGRGLSNQPQHF
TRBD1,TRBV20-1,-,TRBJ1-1,TGCAGTGCTGGACAGGGCTACGCTTTCTTT,CSAGQGYAFF